This entry lists 19 T cell receptor beta chains sequenced from one sample in a study of T-cell memory formation after mild COVID-19. MiXCR was run by TCRdb on the 5' RACE reads, yielding one entry per CDR3 protein. The sample lists about 200,000 distinct CDR3 sequences; over 9.5% were seen once. The sequenced sample was PBMCs or a T cell subset sorted from them (not recorded which). Source of these receptors: a man in his late teens or twenties who had mild COVID-19 (a few samples of this study predate the infection). Cell type and time point are not known.

This clonotype was counted only a few times. J is TRBJ1-5 and V is TRBV7-2, with D maybe TRBD1 (5 bases). CDR3 size: 13 residues. In germline, CDR1 is SGHTA, CDR2 FQGNSA. V lost 2 bases to trimming and J lost 5 bases, with 7 bases between them. The CDR3 is CASSLWGDQPQHF. For the CDR3, the DNA is TGTGCCAGCAGCTTATGGGGGGATCAGCCCCAGCATTTT. The complete variable domain, with remaining parts taken from reference TRBV7-2 and TRBJ1-5, reads GAGVSQSPSNKVTEKGKDVELRCDPISGHTALYWYRQSLGQGLEFLIYFQGNSAPDKSGLPSDRFSAERTGGSVSTLTIQRTQQEDSAVYLCASSLWGDQPQHFGDGTRLSIL.

On this clonotype itself: A single base separates this from a much larger clone, so it may be a read error. The chain is built from TRBV20-1 and TRBJ1-5; D is undetermined. The CDR3 has 13 residues. CDR1 is DFQATT and CDR2 is SNEGSKA in the germline V gene (reference sequence). In nucleotides, the CDR3 is TGCAGTGCTCACGGCGGTGGAAATCAGCCCCAGAATTTT. It yields the protein CSAHGGGNQPQNF.

Only a few counts were recorded for this clonotype. V is TRBV4-3 and J is TRBJ2-5, with no clear D. V was cut by 1 base and J by 1 base, with 4 bases left in between. This CDR3 is built from 13 residues. The germline V gene has CDR1 LGHNA and CDR2 YSLEER. This chain's CDR3 is CASSQVSQETQYF. CDR3 nucleotides: TGCGCCAGCAGCCAAGTGTCCCAAGAGACCCAGTACTTC.

There are many counts of this clonotype. In DNA form, the CDR3 reads TGTGCCAGCAGTTTGTCGGACAGGGACACTGAAGCTTTCTTT. Its translation is CASSLSDRDTEAFF. V and J are TRBV6-5 and TRBJ1-1; 8 bases are a match to TRBD1. The V gene end was trimmed by 4 bases and the J gene end by 3 bases; junction bases not matched to a gene: 4. Per germline, CDR1 MNHEY and CDR2 SVGAGI. The CDR3 has 14 residues.

The chain recombines TRBV12-3 or TRBV12-4 with TRBJ2-7, with D maybe TRBD2 (5 bases). This CDR3 region has 13 residues. V was pared by 5 bases and J by 10 bases, with 18 bases between. CDR3 bases: TGTGCCAGCAGTCTGAGGGTTTCAGCGAGACAGTACTTC. Its protein product is CASSLRVSARQYF.

This clonotype was found many times. V is TRBV19 and J is TRBJ1-5; 7 nucleotides line up with TRBD1. J gave up 3 bases and V 4 bases, and 9 bases lay outside the gene matches. Germline assignment: CDR1 LNHDA and CDR2 SQIVND (reference sequence). The CDR3 totals 16 residues. The CDR3 region is CASSTGGVPVNQPQHF. The CDR3 region has the DNA TGTGCCAGTAGTACAGGGGGGGTCCCTGTCAATCAGCCCCAGCATTTT.

The chain joins TRBV5-4 to TRBJ2-3; 8 positions agree with TRBD1. The CDR3 length is 14 residues. The germline CDR1 and CDR2 sequences are SGHNT and YYREEE (reference sequence). V was clipped by 4 bases and J by 5 bases; unmatched bases: 6. CDR3 loop: CASSVDRVGDTQYF. The CDR3 DNA reads as TGTGCCAGCAGCGTGGACAGGGTAGGAGATACGCAGTATTTT.

The chain recombines TRBV7-3 with TRBJ1-2, with TRBD1 matching over 9 bases. The CDR3 spans 15 residues. Germline V gene lookup returns CDR1 SGHTA and CDR2 FQGTGA. V was clipped by 3 bases and J by 4 bases; unmatched bases: 6. CDR3 nucleotide sequence: TGTGCCAGCAGCTTGGGACAGGGAGAAGTCTATGGCTACACCTTC. This encodes CASSLGQGEVYGYTF.

A note on this clonotype: As the CDR3 is not closed by the conserved phenylalanine or tryptophan, this likely results from a read error. This rearrangement joins TRBV7-2 to TRBJ2-4; 13 bases align to TRBD2. Germline V gives CDR1 SGHTA, CDR2 FQGNSA. The CDR3 is made up of 16 amino acids. The J segment lost 0 bases and the V segment lost 5 bases, leaving 1 base of the junction unmatched. CDR3 in amino acids: CASSRLAGGAKNIQYL. In nucleotides, the CDR3 is TGTGCCAGCAGCCGACTAGCGGGGGGAGCCAAAAACATTCAGTACTTA.

This clonotype was detected a few times. The chain carries TRBV4-1 and TRBJ2-4; D perhaps matches TRBD1 (5 bases). Germline lookup yields CDR1 MGHRA and CDR2 YSYEKL. The CDR3 runs to 14 residues. Trimming removed 5 bases from V and 7 bases from J, with 15 bases in between. CDR3 in amino acids: CASSGPRDRNIQYF. DNA for the CDR3: TGCGCCAGCAGCGGACCCAGGGATCGGAACATTCAGTACTTC.

This clonotype has more than one count but fewer than ten. The chain uses TRBV12-3 or TRBV12-4 and TRBJ2-3, with a tentative D call TRBD2 (5 bases). This CDR3 has 14 residues. The V gene lost 8 bases and the J gene lost 2 bases, with 14 bases spanning the gap. The CDR3 sequence is CASLLVESTDTQYF. Here the CDR3 DNA reads TGTGCCAGCCTACTAGTTGAGTCCACAGATACGCAGTATTTT.

This clonotype was picked up a small number of times. The chain links TRBV12-3 or TRBV12-4 to TRBJ2-3; possible D gene TRBD2, 5 bases. V was pared by 4 bases and J by 4 bases, with 12 bases between. The CDR3 totals 14 residues. The CDR3 DNA follows: TGTGCCAGCAGTTCCCAGAGCGGTTCAGATACGCAGTATTTT. Its protein is CASSSQSGSDTQYF.

The V call is TRBV7-2, the J call TRBJ2-5; maybe TRBD2 (7 bases). Germline assignment: CDR1 SGHTA and CDR2 FQGNSA. The germline V and J ends were trimmed by 5 bases and 4 bases, with 20 bases remaining between them. This CDR3 has 16 amino acids. Here the CDR3 reads CASSQTYRGALETQYF. For the CDR3, the DNA is TGTGCCAGCAGCCAAACGTATCGGGGGGCATTAGAGACCCAGTACTTC.

This clonotype has just a few counts. V gene TRBV7-6 combines with J gene TRBJ1-5; no clear D gene. Germline-derived CDR1 and CDR2 are SGHVS and FNYEAQ. The CDR3 extends over 13 amino acids. Trimming removed 5 bases at V and 5 bases at J, with 10 bases between. Here the CDR3 DNA reads TGTGCCAGCAGCCCCGATATTGATCAGCCCCAGCATTTT. It specifies CASSPDIDQPQHF.

About this clonotype itself: At one end the junction does not follow the germline gene, possibly because of a read error. This sequence joins TRBV18 and TRBJ2-5; unclear D gene. The CDR3 is 14 residues long. Per the germline V gene, CDR1 is KGHSH and CDR2 is LQKENI. This chain's CDR3 is CASSPPSGQESQYF. Written as DNA, the CDR3 is TGTGCCAGCTCACCACCGTCCGGCCAAGAGAGCCAGTACTTC. The full variable domain, in which reference TRBV18 and TRBJ2-5 provide the parts outside the CDR3, is NAGVMQNPRHLVRRRGQEARLRCSPMKGHSHVYWYRQLPEEGLKFMVYLQKENIIDESGMPKERFSAEFPKEGPSILRIQQVVRGDSAAYFCASSPPSGQESQYFGPGTRLLVL.

This rearrangement joins TRBV5-4 to TRBJ2-7; the D is unclear. The CDR3 is 15 residues long. Germline V lookup: CDR1 SGHNT, CDR2 YYREEE (reference sequence). V was cut by 4 bases and J by 6 bases, with 20 bases left in between. CDR3 sequence (DNA): TGTGCCAGCAGCCAAGGGTCTACAACCCCGGGCGAGCAGTACTTC. Protein: CASSQGSTTPGEQYF.

The rearrangement uses TRBV7-8 and TRBJ2-7; no definite D call. The CDR3 is made up of 13 amino acids. Germline V gene lookup returns CDR1 SGHVS and CDR2 FQNEAQ. Trimming shortened V by 3 bases and J by 4 bases, and 10 bases separated the two germline ends. The DNA for the CDR3 is TGTGCCAGCAGCTTCGCGCCCACGTACGAGCAGTACGTC. It translates to CASSFAPTYEQYV.

This clonotype showed up many times. V and J are TRBV12-3 or TRBV12-4 and TRBJ2-7, with D tentatively TRBD2 (6 bases). Trimming left V 3 bases short and J 4 bases short, with 10 bases between. The CDR3 covers 13 residues. The CDR3 region has the DNA TGTGCCAGCAGTTTCGGGACTGGGTACGAGCAGTACGTC. This encodes CASSFGTGYEQYV.

The chain joins TRBV20-1 to TRBJ1-1; D remains ambiguous. The germline gives CDR1 DFQATT, CDR2 SNEGSKA (reference sequence). Trimming took off 5 bases at V and 4 bases at J, with 14 bases between the two ends. The CDR3 extends over 13 amino acids. The CDR3 sequence is CSASPGVPTEAFF. DNA for the CDR3: TGCAGTGCTTCACCCGGGGTACCCACTGAAGCTTTCTTT.